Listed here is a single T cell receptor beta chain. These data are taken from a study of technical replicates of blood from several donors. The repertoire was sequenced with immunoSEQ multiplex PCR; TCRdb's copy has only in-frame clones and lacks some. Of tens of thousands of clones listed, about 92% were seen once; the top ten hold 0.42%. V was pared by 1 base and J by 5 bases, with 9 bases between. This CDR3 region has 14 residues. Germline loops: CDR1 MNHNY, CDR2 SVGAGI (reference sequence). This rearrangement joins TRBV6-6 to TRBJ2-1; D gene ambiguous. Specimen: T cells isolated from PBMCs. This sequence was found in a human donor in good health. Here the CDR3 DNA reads TGTGCCAGCAGTTACTATCGAGTTGACAATGAGCAGTTCTTC. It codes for CASSYYRVDNEQFF.